What follows are 30 T cell receptor beta chains derived from one specimen sequenced in a study of T cells in Graves' hyperthyroidism and ophthalmopathy. Using RNA transcripts as the source, TCR beta CDR3 regions were amplified. TCR CDR3 underwent first-round RT-PCR with the HTBI primer set. TCRdb analysed the multiplex PCR reads with MiXCR anew, one entry per CDR3 protein. Of about 290,000 distinct CDR3 sequences listed, 10% to 15% were seen once; the top ten hold roughly 8.5%. Input material: blood. The source is a woman in her 30s with Graves' hyperthyroidism that later progressed to Graves' ophthalmopathy.

This chain joins TRBV4-3 and TRBJ1-3; D remains ambiguous. Deletions cut 7 bases from V and 3 bases from J, with 16 bases between. Germline V lookup: CDR1 LGHNA, CDR2 YSLEER. CDR3 length equals 15 residues. CDR3 coding DNA: TGCGCCAGCACCGGAGATTTGACAAGTGGAAACACCATATATTTT. It codes for CASTGDLTSGNTIYF.

V usage is TRBV29-1 and J usage is TRBJ1-3, with TRBD1 as a possible D gene (6 bases). Deletions cut 5 bases from V and 0 bases from J, with 11 bases between. CDR3 length: 14 amino acids. Per the germline V gene, CDR1 is SQVTM and CDR2 is ANQGSEA. CDR3 residues: CSVHRADSGNTIYF. DNA of the CDR3: TGCAGCGTTCACAGGGCGGACTCTGGAAACACCATATATTTT.

This clonotype showed up many times. The chain uses TRBV7-3 and TRBJ2-1, with 7 bases that match TRBD2. Trimming at V came to 5 bases and at J to 0 bases, leaving 7 bases not matched to a gene. Germline V CDR1 and CDR2: SGHTA, FQGTGA. The CDR3 spans 16 residues. In DNA form, the CDR3 reads TGTGCCAGCAGCAAATCGGGCGGGAGCTCCTACAATGAGCAGTTCTTC. Encoded protein: CASSKSGGSSYNEQFF.

This clonotype was recorded a few times. V usage is TRBV4-1 and J usage is TRBJ2-1; 7 bases match TRBD2. V trimming: 3 bases; J trimming: 6 bases; junction bases outside the gene matches: 14. Germline CDR1 and CDR2: MGHRA and YSYEKL. The length of the CDR3 is 17 residues. The CDR3 DNA reads as TGCGCCAGCAGCCAGGGAGGGACTGGGGCGATTCGCAATGAGCAGTTCTTC. Its translation is CASSQGGTGAIRNEQFF.

There are a few counts of this clonotype. This sequence may be a read error, since a much larger clone differs from it by one base. The chain recombines TRBV6-5 with TRBJ2-3; D gene ambiguous. This CDR3 region has 14 residues. The germline CDR1 and CDR2 sequences are MNHEY and SVGAGI. Trimming pared 0 bases from V and 7 bases from J, leaving 11 bases between. CDR3 sequence (DNA): TGTGCCAGCAGTTACTCGACCCAGTCGAATACGCAGTATTTT. It encodes CASSYSTQSNTQYF.

This clonotype was observed at least ten times. V and J are TRBV28 and TRBJ2-2, with a weak D call TRBD2 (5 bases). Germline-derived CDR1 and CDR2 are MDHEN and SYDVKM. There are 14 residues in the CDR3. Deletions cut 3 bases from V and 4 bases from J, with 9 bases between. This CDR3 reads CASSFGRVTGELFF. The CDR3 DNA is TGTGCCAGCAGTTTTGGGAGAGTCACCGGGGAGCTGTTTTTT.

Many counts were recorded for this clonotype. This chain connects TRBV7-2 to TRBJ2-2; TRBD2 agrees at 7 bases. CDR1 and CDR2 from the germline V gene are SGHTA and FQGNSA. V was pared by 5 bases and J by 6 bases, with 15 bases of the junction left unmatched. The CDR3 totals 17 residues. CDR3 region: CASSLRQGGSIAGELFF. The DNA of the CDR3 is TGTGCCAGCAGCCTGCGCCAGGGCGGGAGTATTGCCGGGGAGCTGTTTTTT.

The chain carries TRBV27 and TRBJ2-2; the D is unclear. The CDR3 contains 13 residues. Per germline, CDR1 MNHEY and CDR2 SMNVEV (reference sequence). Trimming cost V 2 bases and J 6 bases, with 7 bases left between them. The CDR3 loop reads CASSLQESGELFF. The CDR3 coding sequence is TGTGCCAGCAGTTTACAGGAGTCCGGGGAGCTGTTTTTT.

This clonotype was detected ten times or more. This chain uses TRBV20-1 with TRBJ1-2; a weak D match, TRBD1 (5 bases). The length of the CDR3 is 13 residues. V shed 3 bases and J shed 6 bases, with 14 bases lying between them. Per germline, CDR1 DFQATT and CDR2 SNEGSKA (reference sequence). CDR3 in DNA: TGCAGTGCTAGTAACCAGGGAAAGGATGGCTACACCTTC. Its translation is CSASNQGKDGYTF.

The rearrangement links TRBV30 to TRBJ2-2; D gene uncertain. With 2 bases removed from V and 5 bases from J, the gap between germline ends came to 21 bases. CDR3 length equals 17 residues. Germline assignment: CDR1 GTSNPN and CDR2 SVGIG (reference sequence). DNA for the CDR3: TGTGCCTGGAGTTCTTCCGGAACCGCCCTTGGGACCGGGGAGCTGTTTTTT. The encoded protein is CAWSSSGTALGTGELFF.

In this sample, this clonotype turned up many times. CDR3 protein: CSASSANYGYTF. The CDR3 region has the DNA TGCAGTGCTAGTTCCGCTAACTATGGCTACACCTTC. The chain is built from TRBV20-1 and TRBJ1-2; no reliable D call. Germline lookup yields CDR1 DFQATT and CDR2 SNEGSKA (reference sequence). CDR3 size: 12 residues. The V end lost 3 bases, the J end lost 0 bases, and 5 bases lay between the germline ends.

The sample holds many counts of this clonotype. The CDR3 nucleotides read TGCGCCAGCAGCCACCAGAACACTGAAGCTTTCTTT. Protein product: CASSHQNTEAFF. This rearrangement joins TRBV4-3 to TRBJ1-1; D unresolved. CDR3 length: 12 residues. V lost 3 bases and J 1 base, leaving 3 bases between the germline ends. CDR1 LGHNA and CDR2 YSLEER come from the germline V gene.

The sample holds many counts of this clonotype. The chain recombines TRBV5-1 with TRBJ2-1; 8 positions match TRBD2. V was clipped by 0 bases and J by 3 bases; unmatched bases: 8. The CDR3 spans 17 residues. Germline loops: CDR1 SGHRS, CDR2 YFSETQ. DNA of the CDR3: TGCGCCAGCAGCTTGGTTGGGGCGGGAGGCCTCTACAATGAGCAGTTCTTC. Amino acids: CASSLVGAGGLYNEQFF.

This clonotype was detected a few times. The chain is built from TRBV24-1 and TRBJ2-1, with D tentatively TRBD2 (5 bases). This CDR3 spans 16 amino acids. Trimming took 2 bases from V and 3 from J, leaving 13 bases between them. CDR1 and CDR2 from the germline V gene are KGHDR and SFDVKD. CDR3: CATSDSLVSGYNEQFF. CDR3 DNA: TGTGCCACCAGTGATTCACTAGTATCGGGCTACAATGAGCAGTTCTTC.

The chain carries TRBV4-1 and TRBJ1-2, with D possibly TRBD1 on 6 matching bases. This CDR3 has 14 amino acids. Germline assignment: CDR1 MGHRA and CDR2 YSYEKL. Trimming shortened V by 0 bases and J by 8 bases, and 13 bases separated the two germline ends. CDR3 amino acids: CASSQDYREGGYTF. CDR3 bases: TGCGCCAGCAGCCAAGATTACAGGGAAGGAGGCTACACCTTC.

This clonotype was recorded at least ten times. CDR3 residues: CASSLGWGPNSPLHF. CDR3 bases: TGTGCCAGCAGCTTAGGTTGGGGGCCGAATTCACCCCTCCACTTT. The chain combines TRBV7-9 with TRBJ1-6; the D gene is possibly TRBD1 (6 bases). V was pared by 1 base and J by 7 bases, with 11 bases between. This CDR3 is built from 15 residues. Germline assignment: CDR1 SEHNR and CDR2 FQNEAQ (reference sequence).

There are many counts of this clonotype. The CDR3 spells CASSLPSFPDTQYF. The CDR3 DNA is TGTGCCAGCAGTCTTCCTTCGTTTCCGGATACGCAGTATTTT. The chain has TRBV6-1 and TRBJ2-3; D remains unclear. V was trimmed by 5 bases and J by 6 bases, leaving 15 bases between them. The CDR3 sequence is 14 residues long. Germline loops: CDR1 MNHNS, CDR2 SASEGT.

Many counts were recorded for this clonotype. The chain links TRBV24-1 to TRBJ2-1; D might be TRBD2 (6 bases). The CDR3 loop spans 16 amino acids. The ends were cut back, 0 bases at V and 3 bases at J, with 11 bases in the middle. Germline V lookup: CDR1 KGHDR, CDR2 SFDVKD. This CDR3 is CATSDLAGSSYNEQFF. The CDR3 nucleotides are TGTGCCACCAGTGATTTGGCGGGATCGAGCTACAATGAGCAGTTCTTC.

The sample holds many counts of this clonotype. The chain uses TRBV11-2 and TRBJ2-1; D might be TRBD2 (6 bases). The CDR3 has 14 residues. With 3 bases removed from V and 3 bases from J, the gap between germline ends came to 9 bases. Germline CDR1 reads SGHAT; CDR2 reads FQNNGV. Written as DNA, the CDR3 is TGTGCCAGCAGCTTCGCGGGACTCTACAATGAGCAGTTCTTC. Translating it yields CASSFAGLYNEQFF.

Ten or more counts support this clonotype. V is TRBV9 and J is TRBJ2-3, with 7 bases lining up with TRBD2. The CDR3 consists of 17 residues. Trimming at V came to 0 bases and at J to 1 base, leaving 8 bases not matched to a gene. Germline V gene data show CDR1 as SGDLS and CDR2 as YYNGEE. CDR3 bases: TGTGCCAGCAGCGTAGAGAGCGGGATATTAGGCACAGATACGCAGTATTTT. Translated: CASSVESGILGTDTQYF.

This clonotype was seen a few times. The chain recombines TRBV19 with TRBJ2-3; D call uncertain. V was trimmed by 5 bases and J by 4 bases, leaving 10 bases between them. CDR1 is LNHDA, CDR2 SQIVND, per germline (reference sequence). The CDR3 has 13 residues. The CDR3 DNA sequence: TGTGCCAGTAGTCTCCCCGAGTCAGATACGCAGTATTTT. Its protein is CASSLPESDTQYF. Based on the CDR3 plus reference TRBV19 and TRBJ2-3, the full variable domain is DGGITQSPKYLFRKEGQNVTLSCEQNLNHDAMYWYRQDPGQGLRLIYYSQIVNDFQKGDIAEGYSVSREKKESFPLTVTSAQKNPTAFYLCASSLPESDTQYFGPGTRLTVL.

This clonotype was seen ten or more times. The chain is built from TRBV2 and TRBJ2-7; no reliable D call. Trimming cost V 4 bases and J 3 bases, with 4 bases left between them. CDR3 length: 11 amino acids. Germline loops: CDR1 SNHLY, CDR2 FYNNEI. This CDR3 is CASSGSYEQYF. The CDR3 DNA is TGTGCCAGCAGTGGTAGCTACGAGCAGTACTTC.

The chain couples TRBV6-1 to TRBJ2-5, with D possibly called TRBD1 or TRBD2 (5 bases each). CDR1 and CDR2 from the germline V gene are MNHNS and SASEGT. CDR3 length: 13 residues. The V end lost 6 bases, the J end lost 5 bases, and 13 bases lay between the germline ends. CDR3 sequence reads: CASRPGPHETQYF. DNA of the CDR3: TGTGCCAGCAGGCCGGGACCCCATGAGACCCAGTACTTC.

This clonotype occurred many times. In DNA, the CDR3 is TGCAGCGTTGGCACCCTCAACACCGGGGAGCTGTTTTTT. Its translation: CSVGTLNTGELFF. The chain is built from TRBV29-1 and TRBJ2-2, with D unresolved. Germline assignment: CDR1 SQVTM and CDR2 ANQGSEA. The CDR3 has 13 residues. V lost 4 bases, J lost 2 bases, and 8 bases lay in between.

This clonotype was counted many times. This sequence joins TRBV28 and TRBJ1-1, with D unresolved. V gave up 4 bases and J gave up 7 bases, with 13 bases separating them. Germline V lookup: CDR1 MDHEN, CDR2 SYDVKM. The CDR3 has 13 residues. The CDR3 loop reads CASSSSTRREAFF. In DNA form, the CDR3 reads TGTGCCAGCAGTTCATCTACAAGGCGTGAAGCTTTCTTT.

The chain joins TRBV9 to TRBJ2-7, with 12 bases aligning to TRBD2. The CDR3 covers 15 residues. V was pared by 4 bases and J by 6 bases, with 8 bases of the junction left unmatched. Germline V gene sequence: CDR1 SGDLS, CDR2 YYNGEE. As DNA, the CDR3 is TGTGCCAGCAGCCCCCGACTAGCGGGGGACCTCGAGCAGTACTTC. Its translation: CASSPRLAGDLEQYF.

The sample holds many counts of this clonotype. This rearrangement joins TRBV5-1 to TRBJ2-5; D is uncertain. Germline CDR1 reads SGHRS; CDR2 reads YFSETQ. The CDR3 length is 14 residues. V was cut by 0 bases and J by 6 bases, with 12 bases left in between. The CDR3 is CASSLDAVEKTQYF. The CDR3 bases are TGCGCCAGCAGCTTGGATGCGGTAGAAAAGACCCAGTACTTC.

This clonotype was detected many times. The V gene is TRBV7-9, the J gene TRBJ2-3, with D possibly TRBD2 on 6 matching bases. The germline CDR1 and CDR2 sequences are SEHNR and FQNEAQ (reference sequence). This CDR3 comprises 17 residues. Trimming removed 5 bases from V and 1 base from J, with 19 bases in between. CDR3 in DNA: TGTGCCAGCAGCCCGGACTTAGCGGCGACCCGCACAGATACGCAGTATTTT. It specifies CASSPDLAATRTDTQYF.

This clonotype was counted many times. V and J are TRBV27 and TRBJ1-5; the D gene is possibly TRBD1 (6 bases). Germline CDR1 is MNHEY and CDR2 is SMNVEV (reference sequence). The V gene lost 6 bases and the J gene lost 7 bases, with 19 bases spanning the gap. This CDR3 has 15 residues. The CDR3 reads CASSPEGRGGQPQHF. Here the CDR3 DNA reads TGTGCCAGCAGCCCTGAGGGCAGGGGCGGGCAGCCCCAGCATTTT.

This clonotype was seen many times. The V and J genes are TRBV11-2 and TRBJ1-3; D not certain. The germline CDR1 and CDR2 sequences are SGHAT and FQNNGV. The CDR3 loop spans 13 amino acids. V was shortened by 5 bases and J by 2 bases, with 7 bases between the two germline ends. CDR3 bases: TGTGCCAGCAGCCCTAGTACTGGAAACACCATATATTTT. Translation gives CASSPSTGNTIYF.